The rows below give T cell receptor beta chains drawn from one sample of a study of T cell responses to AZD1222 COVID-19 vaccine. This table comes from immunoSEQ multiplex PCR, and its TCRdb copy is limited to in-frame clones, with some not included. The top ten clones hold over 0.7% of a sample with 150,000 to 200,000 clones, approximately 93% of them seen once. This specimen consisted of peripheral blood, obtained on day 0 of AZD1222 vaccination. Receptor source: an adult in good health. The CDR3 runs from the conserved cysteine through the conserved F or W. A D gene is named only where the DNA matches it firmly. Size is omitted from some rows. Given values are once, few, many or a class for expanded clones.

j_call v_call clone_size d_call cdr3_aa cdr3_nt
TRBJ1-2 TRBV19 once . CASSYRVSEGYTF TGTGCCAGTAGTTACAGGGTTTCCGAAGGCTACACCTTC
TRBJ2-2 TRBV7-9 . . CASSLYENTGELFF TGTGCCAGCAGCCTATACGAAAACACCGGGGAGCTGTTTTTT
TRBJ1-5 TRBV2 medium-sized . CASTGTGNQPQHF TGTGCCAGCACGGGGACGGGCAATCAGCCCCAGCATTTT
TRBJ2-1 TRBV5-8 . . CASTAGAGRYNEQFF TGTGCCAGCACCGCCGGGGCAGGGCGCTACAATGAGCAGTTCTTC
TRBJ1-1 TRBV7-9 . TRBD1 CASSQGDTGNTEAFF TGTGCCAGCAGCCAGGGGGACACTGGGAACACTGAAGCTTTCTTT
TRBJ1-4 TRBV4-3 . . CASSQELGRVLFF TGCGCCAGCAGCCAGGAATTGGGTAGGGTACTGTTTTTT
TRBJ1-5 TRBV12-2 . . CASRLAAFQGCNQPQHF TGTGCAAGTCGCTTAGCTGCGTTTCAGGGCTGCAATCAGCCCCAGCATTTT
TRBJ1-2 TRBV11-3 once TRBD1 CASSLGDSGYGYTF TGTGCCAGCAGCTTAGGGGACAGTGGATATGGCTACACCTTC
TRBJ1-1 TRBV5-1 . . CASSKGTVNTEAFF TGCGCCAGCAGCAAGGGGACGGTGAACACTGAAGCTTTCTTT
TRBJ1-6 TRBV11-3 . . CASSLEGRRIISYNSPLHF TGTGCCAGCAGCTTAGAGGGACGGCGAATTATCTCCTATAATTCACCCCTCCACTTT
TRBJ2-3 TRBV3-1/TRBV3-2 . . CASSLSGLVTDTQYF TGTGCCAGCAGCCTAAGCGGACTTGTCACAGATACGCAGTATTTT
TRBJ1-2 TRBV2 . TRBD1 CASSETGTGYGYTF TGTGCCAGCAGTGAGACCGGGACAGGGTATGGCTACACCTTC
TRBJ1-5 TRBV4-1 . TRBD1 CASSQEQGAKPQHF TGCGCCAGCAGCCAAGAACAGGGGGCGAAGCCCCAGCATTTT
TRBJ2-7 TRBV28 . . CASSPAGGLLYEQYF TGTGCCAGCAGCCCAGCTGGAGGGCTTCTCTACGAGCAGTACTTC
TRBJ2-3 TRBV18 . . CASSPSSTDTQYF TGTGCCAGCTCACCATCTAGCACAGATACGCAGTATTTT
TRBJ2-5 TRBV28 once TRBD1 CASSPRAGQGRQTQYF TGTGCCAGCAGCCCTAGGGCGGGACAGGGTAGGCAGACCCAGTACTTC
TRBJ1-1 TRBV27 . . CASRYLNTEAFF TGTGCCAGCAGATACTTGAACACTGAAGCTTTCTTT
TRBJ1-4 TRBV12-3/TRBV12-4 . . CASSLGEKLFF TGTGCCAGCAGTTTGGGTGAAAAACTGTTTTTT
TRBJ2-7 TRBV6-6 . . CASNPQETYEQYF TGTGCCAGCAACCCACAGGAGACCTACGAGCAGTACTTC
TRBJ1-2 TRBV12-3/TRBV12-4 . . CASSLRSSYGYTF TGTGCCAGCAGTTTAAGGTCCTCCTATGGCTACACCTTC
TRBJ2-1 TRBV30 . TRBD2 CAWSSGLAGEVFF TGTGCCTGGAGTTCGGGACTAGCGGGGGAGGTGTTCTTC
TRBJ2-7 TRBV6-2/TRBV6-3 . . CASSYSSRGSQQYF TGTGCCAGCAGTTACTCCTCACGAGGGTCGCAGCAGTACTTC
TRBJ1-1 TRBV7-8 . TRBD1 CASSLGQGTNAFF TGTGCCAGCAGCCTAGGACAGGGGACGAACGCTTTCTTT
TRBJ2-1 TRBV5-1 . . CASSLALTTKSYNEQFF TGCGCCAGCAGCTTGGCACTGACTACAAAGTCCTACAATGAGCAGTTCTTC
TRBJ2-7 TRBV7-9 . . CASSLVQELPFFSYEQYF TGTGCCAGCAGCTTAGTTCAGGAGTTACCTTTTTTCTCTTACGAGCAGTACTTC
TRBJ2-5 TRBV3-1/TRBV3-2 . . CASSPGEETQYF TGTGCCAGCAGCCCGGGGGAGGAGACCCAGTACTTC
TRBJ2-2 TRBV3-1/TRBV3-2 . . CASSPTGQYTGELFF TGTGCCAGCAGCCCGACGGGACAATACACCGGGGAGCTGTTTTTT
TRBJ1-2 TRBV3-1/TRBV3-2 . . CASSQDLGNYGYTF TGTGCCAGCAGCCAAGATCTGGGTAACTATGGCTACACCTTC
TRBJ2-7 TRBV11-2 . TRBD2 CASSLGRTSGGEQYF TGTGCCAGCAGCTTAGGAAGGACTAGCGGGGGCGAGCAGTACTTC
TRBJ1-2 TRBV5-1 . . CASSHDSANYGYTF TGCGCCAGCAGCCACGACAGTGCTAACTATGGCTACACCTTC
TRBJ2-1 TRBV30 once TRBD2 CAWSTRRGSNEQFF TGTGCCTGGAGTACGAGGCGGGGGTCCAATGAGCAGTTCTTC
TRBJ1-2 TRBV4-1 . . CASSQGWGASNYGYTF TGCGCCAGCAGCCAAGGATGGGGGGCGTCAAACTATGGCTACACCTTC
TRBJ1-2 TRBV6-1 . . CASSEGTENYGYTF TGTGCCAGCAGTGAAGGGACAGAGAACTATGGCTACACCTTC
TRBJ1-4 TRBV5-1 . . CASAPGTEAGGEKLFF TGCGCCAGCGCCCCGGGGACGGAAGCTGGGGGTGAAAAACTGTTTTTT
TRBJ1-2 TRBV12-3/TRBV12-4 . . CASSWGGLSGYTF TGTGCCAGCAGTTGGGGAGGTTTGAGCGGCTACACCTTC
TRBJ2-2 TRBV6-2/TRBV6-3 . . CASSYVSGELFF TGTGCCAGCAGTTACGTTTCCGGGGAGCTGTTTTTT
TRBJ1-1 TRBV7-2 . . CASSNAGRAEAFF TGTGCCAGCAGCAATGCGGGTAGGGCTGAAGCTTTCTTT
TRBJ1-4 TRBV7-9 . . CASSFEGDEKLFF TGTGCCAGCAGCTTTGAGGGGGATGAAAAACTGTTTTTT
TRBJ1-5 TRBV28 . . CASSFRQGDQPQHF TGTGCCAGCAGTTTCAGGCAGGGAGATCAGCCCCAGCATTTT
TRBJ1-5 TRBV6-6 . TRBD1 CASSSGQAGNQPQHF TGTGCCAGCAGTTCGGGACAGGCGGGCAATCAGCCCCAGCATTTT
TRBJ1-5 TRBV7-9 . TRBD1 CASSLAVTGRGNQPQHF TGTGCCAGCAGCTTAGCGGTGACAGGGAGGGGTAATCAGCCCCAGCATTTT
TRBJ2-2 TRBV7-3 . . CASSQGSGIKGELFF TGTGCCAGCAGTCAAGGTTCAGGGATTAAAGGGGAGCTGTTTTTT
TRBJ1-6 TRBV3-1/TRBV3-2 . TRBD1 CASSFGTGVENNSPLHF TGTGCCAGCAGCTTCGGGACAGGGGTAGAGAATAATTCACCCCTCCACTTT
TRBJ1-2 TRBV30 . . CAWKTRTGIYGYTF TGTGCCTGGAAAACAAGGACCGGAATTTATGGCTACACCTTC
TRBJ2-7 TRBV1 . . CTSSQPGLAVTYEQYF TGCACCAGCAGCCAACCGGGACTAGCGGTAACCTACGAGCAGTACTTC
TRBJ2-1 TRBV5-1 . . CASSAVPGLHNEQFF TGCGCCAGCAGCGCCGTCCCGGGACTCCACAATGAGCAGTTCTTC
TRBJ1-5 TRBV19 . . CASSMGSVAQHF TGTGCCAGTAGCATGGGTTCTGTAGCCCAGCATTTT
TRBJ1-1 TRBV3-1/TRBV3-2 . . CASSQEARSTEAFF TGTGCCAGCAGCCAAGAAGCGAGGAGCACTGAAGCTTTCTTT
TRBJ1-5 TRBV19 . . CASSIPYSNQPQHF TGTGCCAGTAGTATCCCCTATAGCAATCAGCCCCAGCATTTT
TRBJ1-1 TRBV15 . . CATSRAGRDAEAFF TGTGCCACCAGCAGAGCTGGAAGGGATGCTGAAGCTTTCTTT
TRBJ1-2 TRBV10-3 once . CAISATGNYGYTF TGTGCCATCAGTGCTACAGGGAACTATGGCTACACCTTC
TRBJ1-5 TRBV7-8 . . CASSFLRGLDQPQHF TGTGCCAGCAGCTTTCTCCGGGGATTGGATCAGCCCCAGCATTTT
TRBJ1-1 TRBV7-9 . . CASSLHMNTEAFF TGTGCCAGCAGCTTACATATGAACACTGAAGCTTTCTTT
TRBJ1-5 TRBV30 once . CAWSERGDQPQHF TGTGCCTGGAGTGAGAGGGGTGACCAGCCCCAGCATTTT